This T cell receptor beta chain comes out of a study of blood T cell repertoires in COVID-19. Study at large: COVID-19 samples collected from the United States, Italy and Spain covered acute and convalescent phases. T cells, B-cell-depleted T cells, or PBMCs supplied cDNA or gDNA.

This CDR3 has 17 amino acids. CDR1 is SGHTA and CDR2 is FQGTGA in the germline V gene. The germline V and J ends were trimmed by 0 bases and 2 bases, with 15 bases remaining between them. Per the original methods: The authors estimated nucleated cell counts from reference gene primer amplification. Method: immunoSEQ multiplex PCR; TCRdb's copy keeps in-frame clones and lacks some. That table is the source of V, J and clone size, and D and trimming were worked out from the DNA. Here the sample spans 110,000 to 150,000 clones, 82% being singletons. The sequenced sample was peripheral blood. The chain uses TRBV7-3 and TRBJ2-3; D is possibly TRBD1 (6 bases). This TCR was recovered from an elderly woman with acute or convalescent COVID-19. As DNA, the CDR3 is TGTGCCAGCAGCTTAACGTCCAGGGGTTTTAACACAGATACGCAGTATTTT. It encodes CASSLTSRGFNTDTQYF.